This TCR beta chain comes out of a study of identical twins. V dropped 5 bases and J dropped 0; count of bases not matched to a gene: 5. Germline lookup yields CDR1 MNHEY and CDR2 SMNVEV (reference sequence). The CDR3 is made up of 18 amino acids. TCRdb reprocessed the 5' RACE reads with MiXCR, giving one entry per CDR3 protein. The sample records 1.5 million to 2 million distinct CDR3 sequences, about 31% being singletons. General study results and limits: In beta out-of-frame sequences, the excess sharing between twins was weaker.

This clonotype was observed a handful of times. Its antigen remains unknown. The gene calls are TRBV27 and TRBJ1-6, with 12 bases identical to TRBD1. The source is a newborn girl in good health. Sequencing used cord blood. Here the CDR3 reads CASSPGQGAVSYNSPLHF. The CDR3 DNA reads TGTGCCAGCAGTCCGGGACAGGGGGCTGTCTCCTATAATTCACCCCTCCACTTT.